Each of the 27 T cell receptor beta chains below was sequenced from the same sample in a study of vaccination effects on CD4 cells after COVID-19. Assay used: immunoSEQ multiplex PCR; TCRdb lists only in-frame clones, some missing. The sample holds around 36,000 clones, more than 60% seen once. The antigens these receptors bind are not known. Viral peptide pool expansion of antigen-specific CD4+ T cells preceded sequencing in the ViraFEST assay. A 10-day culture period preceded the isolation of CD4+ T cells. The vaccine recipients had no prior SARS-CoV-2 infection, with negative nucleocapsid antibodies. Specimen: CD4+ T cells from PBMCs cultured with SARS-CoV-2 spike peptides, collected before COVID-19 vaccination. The source is a human donor who received a COVID-19 vaccine.

This chain links TRBV6-5 with TRBJ1-1, with TRBD1 matching over 7 bases. CDR1 MNHEY and CDR2 SVGAGI come from the germline V gene. This CDR3 has 16 amino acids. V gave up 0 bases and J gave up 3 bases; unmatched junction bases: 7. CDR3 protein: CASSYSRGGWHTEAFF. In DNA, the CDR3 is TGTGCCAGCAGTTACTCGAGAGGGGGCTGGCACACTGAAGCTTTCTTT.

The gene calls are TRBV18 and TRBJ1-3; perhaps TRBD1 as D (5 bases). Trimming took off 2 bases at V and 3 bases at J, with 11 bases between the two ends. CDR3 length equals 15 residues. Germline values: CDR1 KGHSH, CDR2 LQKENI. The CDR3 DNA is TGTGCCAGCTCACCATCAGGGCCAATTGGAAACACCATATATTTT. This gives the protein CASSPSGPIGNTIYF.

The chain uses TRBV7-2 and TRBJ2-2; D not certain. The ends were cut back, 4 bases at V and 5 bases at J, with 8 bases in the middle. Germline CDR1 and CDR2: SGHTA and FQGNSA. The CDR3 consists of 13 residues. CDR3 residues: CASSSRLTGELFF. The CDR3 DNA reads as TGTGCCAGCAGCTCCAGATTAACCGGGGAGCTGTTTTTT.

This clone was detected a few times. J is TRBJ1-2 and V is TRBV20-1; the match to TRBD1 covers 9 bases. The germline V gene has CDR1 DFQATT and CDR2 SNEGSKA (reference sequence). The junction had 5 bases not matched to a gene; V was cut back by 3 bases and J by 3 bases. The CDR3 length is 14 residues. CDR3 residues: CSASGTGKYYGYTF. The CDR3, as DNA: TGCAGTGCTAGTGGGACAGGGAAATACTATGGCTACACCTTC.

The CDR3 sequence: CASGTGGKNTEAFF. The CDR3 bases are TGTGCCAGCGGAACAGGGGGCAAGAACACTGAAGCTTTCTTT. The rearrangement uses TRBV7-3 and TRBJ1-1, with 9 bases lining up with TRBD1. Germline loops: CDR1 SGHTA, CDR2 FQGTGA. The V and J ends lost 8 bases and 1 base, in that order; junction bases with no gene match: 5. The CDR3 runs to 14 residues.

This clone was detected a few times. The chain carries TRBV7-2 and TRBJ2-5, with a possible D match to TRBD1 (6 bases). The V and J ends lost 0 bases and 5 bases respectively, with 16 bases between them. The V gene's germline CDR1 is SGHTA and CDR2 FQGNSA. The CDR3 extends over 16 amino acids. DNA of the CDR3: TGTGCCAGCAGCTTAGCGTCCGGACCCACAGGGGAGACCCAGTACTTC. Protein product: CASSLASGPTGETQYF. Variable domain in full (rest from reference TRBV7-2 and TRBJ2-5): GAGVSQSPSNKVTEKGKDVELRCDPISGHTALYWYRQSLGQGLEFLIYFQGNSAPDKSGLPSDRFSAERTGGSVSTLTIQRTQQEDSAVYLCASSLASGPTGETQYFGPGTRLLVL.

This sequence joins TRBV4-2 and TRBJ1-4; D gene unclear. Germline loops: CDR1 LGHNA, CDR2 YNFKEQ. CDR3 length: 13 residues. V shed 4 bases and J shed 3 bases, with 6 bases lying between them. This CDR3 is CASSPGSNEKLFF. The CDR3 DNA reads TGTGCCAGCAGCCCTGGATCTAATGAAAAACTGTTTTTT.

This clone has a handful of counts. The same CDR3 can be traced to other DNA sequences in this sample. The V gene is TRBV3-1 (or the pseudogene TRBV3-2), the J gene TRBJ1-5; TRBD1 agrees at 7 bases. This CDR3 is 14 amino acids long. The V gene end was trimmed by 4 bases and the J gene end by 3 bases; junction bases not matched to a gene: 3. The germline V gene has CDR1 LGHDT and CDR2 YNNKEL (reference sequence). CDR3 residues: CASSPDRDNQPQHF. Here the CDR3 DNA reads TGTGCCAGCAGCCCCGACAGGGACAATCAGCCCCAGCATTTT.

V is TRBV19 and J is TRBJ2-3, with D unclear. CDR3 length: 15 amino acids. Germline values: CDR1 LNHDA, CDR2 SQIVND (reference sequence). The germline V and J ends were trimmed by 1 base and 2 bases, with 10 bases remaining between them. In DNA, the CDR3 is TGTGCCAGTAGTATAGTGAGCCCCACCACAGATACGCAGTATTTT. Its translation: CASSIVSPTTDTQYF. The entire variable domain, with the rest obtained from reference TRBV19 and TRBJ2-3, is as follows: DGGITQSPKYLFRKEGQNVTLSCEQNLNHDAMYWYRQDPGQGLRLIYYSQIVNDFQKGDIAEGYSVSREKKESFPLTVTSAQKNPTAFYLCASSIVSPTTDTQYFGPGTRLTVL.

The chain couples TRBV12-3 or TRBV12-4 to TRBJ1-2; 7 bases match TRBD1. The CDR3 covers 12 residues. V was pared by 7 bases and J by 3 bases, with 2 bases of the junction left unmatched. In DNA, the CDR3 is TGTGCCAGCACAGGACAGGACTATGGCTACACCTTC. Translating it yields CASTGQDYGYTF.

This clone was found a few times. The V and J genes are TRBV6-6 and TRBJ1-5; D is unclear. The V gene's germline CDR1 is MNHNY and CDR2 SVGAGI (reference sequence). The CDR3 is made up of 15 amino acids. The V gene lost 4 bases and the J gene lost 0 bases, with 10 bases spanning the gap. CDR3 loop: CASSSQSGSNQPQHF. The CDR3 DNA is TGTGCCAGCAGTTCCCAGTCAGGTAGCAATCAGCCCCAGCATTTT.

As for this clone: Other DNA sequences from this sample encode an identical CDR3 as well. J is TRBJ2-7 and V is TRBV3-1 (or the pseudogene TRBV3-2); D is uncertain. Trimming took 2 bases from V and 6 from J, leaving 5 bases between them. The CDR3 sequence is 11 residues long. CDR1 and CDR2 (germline): LGHDT, YNNKEL (reference sequence). CDR3 residues: CASSQSSEQYF. The DNA for the CDR3 is TGTGCCAGCAGCCAATCAAGCGAGCAGTACTTC.

The rearrangement uses TRBV30 and TRBJ2-4; 11 bases are a match to TRBD1. The V gene end was trimmed by 2 bases and the J gene end by 14 bases; junction bases not matched to a gene: 11. The CDR3 contains 14 residues. Per the germline V gene, CDR1 is GTSNPN and CDR2 is SVGIG (reference sequence). The DNA for the CDR3 is TGTGCCTGGAGTTTCTCGGACAGGGGGCTCCGAAAGTACTTC. This codes for CAWSFSDRGLRKYF.

This clone showed up just a few times. This chain joins TRBV28 and TRBJ1-1; TRBD1 agrees at 8 bases. The CDR3 totals 15 residues. Germline CDR1 is MDHEN and CDR2 is SYDVKM. The ends lost 5 bases at V and 4 bases at J; junction bases unmatched: 9. The CDR3 coding sequence is TGTGCCAGCAGTCCTTTGGACAGGGAGGGCACTGAAGCTTTCTTT. This codes for CASSPLDREGTEAFF.

The rearrangement joins TRBV5-6 to TRBJ2-7; D unclear. Trimming took off 5 bases at V and 0 bases at J, with 15 bases between the two ends. Germline CDR1 is SGHDT and CDR2 is YYEEEE. CDR3 length: 15 residues. CDR3 in DNA: TGTGCCAGCAGTACTCCCGTTTCGAGCTCCTACGAGCAGTACTTC. This codes for CASSTPVSSSYEQYF.

There are a few counts of this clone. The chain carries TRBV28 and TRBJ1-3; D gene uncertain. CDR1 is MDHEN, CDR2 SYDVKM, per germline. The CDR3 is 15 amino acids. The V gene lost 4 bases and the J gene lost 2 bases, with 12 bases spanning the gap. The chain's CDR3 is CASSSRVLPGNTIYF. In DNA, the CDR3 is TGTGCCAGCAGTTCCCGGGTATTACCTGGAAACACCATATATTTT.

The chain joins TRBV7-9 to TRBJ1-1, with a possible D match to TRBD1 (6 bases). Germline CDR1 reads SEHNR; CDR2 reads FQNEAQ (reference sequence). The V gene lost 5 bases and the J gene lost 0 bases, with 16 bases spanning the gap. The CDR3 sequence is 16 residues long. The CDR3 sequence: CASSLHWTEMNTEAFF. Written as DNA, the CDR3 is TGTGCCAGCAGCCTCCATTGGACAGAAATGAACACTGAAGCTTTCTTT.

J is TRBJ1-4 and V is TRBV4-3, with 7 positions matching TRBD1. The CDR3 runs to 17 residues. CDR1 and CDR2 from the germline V gene are LGHNA and YSLEER. V dropped 0 bases and J dropped 5; count of bases not matched to a gene: 9. The CDR3 DNA is TGCGCCAGCAGCCAAGACGTCAGGGGACAGCTGAATGAAAAACTGTTTTTT. It specifies CASSQDVRGQLNEKLFF.

This chain joins TRBV24-1 and TRBJ2-2; a possible D gene is TRBD1 (5 bases). The CDR3 runs to 14 residues. Trimming shortened V by 4 bases and J by 4 bases, and 9 bases separated the two germline ends. Germline-derived CDR1 and CDR2 are KGHDR and SFDVKD. The CDR3 nucleotides are TGTGCCACCAGTGACAGGGTTGGCACCGGGGAGCTGTTTTTT. Protein sequence: CATSDRVGTGELFF.

This clone was picked up one time. V is TRBV6-1 and J is TRBJ1-1; D uncertain. The germline CDR1 and CDR2 sequences are MNHNS and SASEGT. This CDR3 is 11 amino acids long. Trimming took 3 bases from V and 6 from J, leaving 5 bases between them. The DNA for the CDR3 is TGTGCCAGCAGTGACTATGCTGAAGCTTTCTTT. This sequence encodes CASSDYAEAFF.

The genes are TRBV27 and TRBJ2-5; 12 nucleotides align to TRBD2. Germline CDR1 reads MNHEY; CDR2 reads SMNVEV (reference sequence). V was clipped by 5 bases and J by 0 bases; unmatched bases: 10. This CDR3 is 18 amino acids long. The CDR3 region is CASSTRLAGASYQETQYF. CDR3 nucleotides: TGTGCCAGCAGTACGCGACTAGCGGGGGCCTCGTACCAAGAGACCCAGTACTTC.

The V gene is TRBV28, the J gene TRBJ2-2; tentatively, D is TRBD1 (5 bases). There are 18 residues in the CDR3. V lost 6 bases and J lost 3, with 23 bases in between. The germline CDR1 and CDR2 sequences are MDHEN and SYDVKM. The CDR3 region has the DNA TGTGCCAGCAGCAAGCGTGAACGCGCAGGGCGATACACCGGGGAGCTGTTTTTT. Protein product: CASSKRERAGRYTGELFF.

The chain uses TRBV12-5 and TRBJ1-2; D may be TRBD1 (5 bases). The V and J ends lost 0 bases and 2 bases respectively, with 13 bases between them. Germline V CDR1 and CDR2: LGHNT, FRNRAP. The CDR3 contains 16 residues. The DNA for the CDR3 is TGTGCTAGTGGTTTGGTACTAGGGGCATCCAACTATGGCTACACCTTC. Translation gives CASGLVLGASNYGYTF.

This chain joins TRBV12-3 or TRBV12-4 and TRBJ1-5; 9 positions agree with TRBD1. The CDR3 has 13 residues. Losses at the gene ends were 6 bases for V and 4 bases for J; bases not matched to a gene: 1. Written as DNA, the CDR3 is TGTGCCAGCAGCGGGACAGGGAATCAGCCCCAGCATTTT. Protein sequence: CASSGTGNQPQHF.

This clone came up a few times. V is TRBV5-4 and J is TRBJ1-1; weak D call: TRBD1 (6 bases). CDR1 SGHNT and CDR2 YYREEE come from the germline V gene (reference sequence). V gave up 4 bases and J gave up 6 bases, with 16 bases separating them. The CDR3 consists of 14 residues. Written as DNA, the CDR3 is TGTGCCAGCAGCCTCGCCGGGGGGCTCGCTGAAGCTTTCTTT. It is translated as CASSLAGGLAEAFF.

The V call is TRBV9, the J call TRBJ2-2; no clear D gene. Germline values: CDR1 SGDLS, CDR2 YYNGEE. The CDR3 has 14 amino acids. V was clipped by 0 bases and J by 0 bases, with 3 bases between them. This CDR3 reads CASSVGTNTGELFF. The CDR3, as DNA: TGTGCCAGCAGCGTAGGAACGAACACCGGGGAGCTGTTTTTT. Full variable domain (rest looked up from reference TRBV9 and TRBJ2-2): DSGVTQTPKHLITATGQRVTLRCSPRSGDLSVYWYQQSLDQGLQFLIQYYNGEERAKGNILERFSAQQFPDLHSELNLSSLELGDSALYFCASSVGTNTGELFFGEGSRLTVL.

The gene calls are TRBV6-5 and TRBJ2-2, with a tentative D call TRBD1 (7 bases). Germline V gives CDR1 MNHEY, CDR2 SVGAGI. Trimming took off 6 bases at V and 5 bases at J, with 16 bases between the two ends. This CDR3 comprises 15 residues. The DNA of the CDR3 is TGTGCCAGCAGGCTTAGACAGGGACTGACCGGGGAGCTGTTTTTT. As protein: CASRLRQGLTGELFF.